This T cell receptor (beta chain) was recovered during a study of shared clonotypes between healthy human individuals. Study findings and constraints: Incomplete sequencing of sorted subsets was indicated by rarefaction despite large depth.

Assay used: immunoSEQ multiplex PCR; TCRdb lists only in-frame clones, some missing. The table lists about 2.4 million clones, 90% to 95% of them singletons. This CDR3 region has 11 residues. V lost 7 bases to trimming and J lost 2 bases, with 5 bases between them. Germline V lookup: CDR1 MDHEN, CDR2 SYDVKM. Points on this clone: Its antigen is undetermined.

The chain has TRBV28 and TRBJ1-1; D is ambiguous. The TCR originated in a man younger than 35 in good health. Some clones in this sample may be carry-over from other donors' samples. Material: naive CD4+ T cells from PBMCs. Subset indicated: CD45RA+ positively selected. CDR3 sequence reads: CASMHNTEAFF. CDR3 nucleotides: TGTGCCAGCATGCATAACACTGAAGCTTTCTTT.